This entry describes one T cell receptor beta chain. This specimen belongs to a study of control samples from healthy donors and cancer patients. Germline V gene data show CDR1 as MNHEY and CDR2 as SVGAGI. This CDR3 spans 15 amino acids. V gave up 6 bases and J gave up 0 bases, with 12 bases separating them. The repertoire was sequenced with immunoSEQ multiplex PCR; TCRdb's copy has only in-frame clones and lacks some. The sample contains about 55,000 clones, 90% to 97% of which appear only once. The chain recombines TRBV6-5 with TRBJ2-1; perhaps TRBD1 as D (6 bases). The clonotype originates from a woman younger than 30 in good health. Material: blood. This CDR3 is CASRHRQASYNEQFF. The DNA of the CDR3 is TGTGCCAGCAGACATAGACAGGCCTCCTACAATGAGCAGTTCTTC.